This is a list of T cell receptor beta chains from one sample in a study of shared clonotypes between healthy human individuals. Profiled with immunoSEQ multiplex PCR; TCRdb holds only in-frame clones, not every one. The data contain roughly 380,000 clones, 96% of them singletons. Sequenced: memory CD8+ T cells sorted from blood. The receptors come from a man aged 25 to 45 in good health. CDR3s include the opening cysteine and the closing phenylalanine or tryptophan. D genes are given only for firm matches. Rows may omit the clone size; those that give it use once, few, many or a size class.

>NA|TRBJ1-2|NA|TRBV30
TGTGCCTGGAGTGAATACAATAACTATGGCTACACCTTC
CAWSEYNNYGYTF
>TRBD1|TRBJ2-7|once|TRBV5-6
TGTGCCAGCAGCTCCGGGACAGTATGGTCATACGAGCAGTACTTC
CASSSGTVWSYEQYF
>NA|TRBJ1-3|NA|TRBV28
TGTGCCAGCAGCCTGATGGGGACGATTCGGAACACCATATATTTT
CASSLMGTIRNTIYF
>NA|TRBJ1-5|NA|TRBV19
TGTGCCAGTAGTATACAGGGCACAAATCAGCCCCAGCATTTT
CASSIQGTNQPQHF
>NA|TRBJ2-1|NA|TRBV28
TGTGCCAGCAGTTTAGGGCAGTTCAATGAGCAGTTCTTC
CASSLGQFNEQFF
>NA|TRBJ1-1|NA|TRBV18
TGTGCCAGCTCACCGGGGGCAGGGAGCACTGAAGCTTTCTTT
CASSPGAGSTEAFF
>TRBD2|TRBJ2-7|NA|TRBV4-1
TGCGCCAGCAGCCAATTAGCGGGACTCTACGAGCAGTACTTC
CASSQLAGLYEQYF
>NA|TRBJ1-4|NA|TRBV30
TGTGCCTGGAGTGTACATGGTCGACCTCTCCATGAAAAACTGTTTTTT
CAWSVHGRPLHEKLFF
>TRBD1|TRBJ2-7|NA|TRBV10-3
TGTGCCACCTTAGACCGACAGGGTGTAGTCCACGAGCAGTACTTC
CATLDRQGVVHEQYF
>TRBD1|TRBJ1-1|NA|TRBV18
TGTGCCAGCTCACCGTCAGGGGGCCTAATGAACACTGAAGCTTTCTTT
CASSPSGGLMNTEAFF
>NA|TRBJ1-3|NA|TRBV5-1
TGCGCCAGCAGCTTGGAAGCCTCGTCTGGAAACACCATATATTTT
CASSLEASSGNTIYF
>TRBD2|TRBJ2-2|NA|TRBV14
TGTGCCAGCAGCCAAGGACTAGCGGGAGCCGGGGAGCTGTTTTTT
CASSQGLAGAGELFF
>TRBD2|TRBJ2-2|NA|TRBV2
TGTGCCAGCAGTGAAGCGCCGGGACTAGCGGGGGACGCGAACACCGGGGAGCTGTTTTTT
CASSEAPGLAGDANTGELFF
>TRBD1|TRBJ2-1|NA|TRBV29-1
TGCAGCGTTGAAGGAGGGGGCGCCCGGTGGAATGAGCAGTTCTTC
CSVEGGGARWNEQFF
>TRBD2|TRBJ2-1|once|TRBV10-3
TGTGCCATCAGTGAAAGCGGGAAAGGGATGGGCTACAATGAGCAGTTCTTC
CAISESGKGMGYNEQFF
>NA|TRBJ2-6|NA|TRBV4-2
TGTGCCAGCAGCCCGGACACGGCGTCTGGGGCCAACGTCCTGACTTTC
CASSPDTASGANVLTF
>NA|TRBJ2-1|NA|TRBV11-1
TGTGCCAGCAGCTCAGAGGTGGGACAATCTGAGCAGTTCTTC
CASSSEVGQSEQFF
>TRBD2|TRBJ2-5|NA|TRBV28
TGTGCCAGCAGTCGACTAGCGGGACACTTCTTCGCGGAGACCCAGTACTTC
CASSRLAGHFFAETQYF
>NA|TRBJ2-5|NA|TRBV18
TGTGCCAGCTCAATCCTAGCTCGGGAGACCCAGTACTTC
CASSILARETQYF
>NA|TRBJ2-2|NA|TRBV6-4
TGTGCCAGCAGTGACTCCGGCGGGGAGCTGTTTTTT
CASSDSGGELFF
>TRBD1|TRBJ1-6|NA|TRBV5-6
TGTGCCAGCAGCTTGGCAAGGGACAGGGAATATTCACCCCTCCACTTT
CASSLARDREYSPLHF
>NA|TRBJ2-3|NA|TRBV10-3
TGTGCCATCAGTGAGTCAACAGGGGGGGGTTACACAGATACGCAGTATTTT
CAISESTGGGYTDTQYF
>TRBD2|TRBJ2-7|NA|TRBV28
TGTGCCAGCACCGTCAGGCTAGCGGGAGTCGAGCAGTACTTC
CASTVRLAGVEQYF
>NA|TRBJ1-2|NA|TRBV9
TGTGCCAGCAGCGCGGGACGGGACTATGGCTACACCTTC
CASSAGRDYGYTF
>TRBD1|TRBJ1-1|NA|TRBV13
TGTGCCAGCAACACACGTCCCGGGACAGGGGGGCCTTTTGACACTGAAGCTTTCTTT
CASNTRPGTGGPFDTEAFF
>NA|TRBJ1-4|NA|TRBV10-3
TGTGCCATCAGCCGGGACAATAATGAAAAACTGTTTTTT
CAISRDNNEKLFF
>NA|TRBJ2-5|once|TRBV10-3
TGTGCCATCAGTGAGTCGGCTCAAGAGACCCAGTACTTC
CAISESAQETQYF
>TRBD1|TRBJ1-6|once|TRBV2
TGTGCCAGCAACAGACAGGGGGACTCACCCCTCCACTTT
CASNRQGDSPLHF
>NA|TRBJ1-4|NA|TRBV7-9
TGTGCCAGCAGCTTAGGATGGGGGGGCTATAATGAAAAACTGTTTTTT
CASSLGWGGYNEKLFF
>TRBD1|TRBJ2-3|once|TRBV14
TGTGCCAGCAGCCAAGCAGGGGGCATAACAGATACGCAGTATTTT
CASSQAGGITDTQYF
>TRBD1|TRBJ2-7|NA|TRBV7-6
TGTGCCAGCAGCCCCAGACCCCGGACAGGGGGCTACGAGCAGTACTTC
CASSPRPRTGGYEQYF
>NA|TRBJ1-2|NA|TRBV27
TGTGCCAGCAGACTAGTGCAGGGGAACTATGGCTACACCTTC
CASRLVQGNYGYTF
>TRBD1|TRBJ2-1|once|TRBV28
TGTGCCAGCAGACAGGGGTCCTACAATGAGCAGTTCTTC
CASRQGSYNEQFF
>NA|TRBJ1-4|NA|TRBV14
TGTGCCAGCAGCCAAGATATAGGGGCAGGCCTAAATGAAAAACTGTTTTTT
CASSQDIGAGLNEKLFF
>TRBD2|TRBJ2-1|once|TRBV28
TGTGCCAGCAGAGACCGACTAGCGGGAGGTGGTAATGAGCAGTTCTTC
CASRDRLAGGGNEQFF
>NA|TRBJ2-2|NA|TRBV4-2
TGTGCCAGCAGCCATCTTGCCCAAGGGGCCGGGGAGCTGTTTTTT
CASSHLAQGAGELFF
>TRBD2|TRBJ2-1|NA|TRBV15
TGTGCCACCAGCAGAACGGGACTAGCCAATTACAATGAGCAGTTCTTC
CATSRTGLANYNEQFF